This T cell receptor beta chain comes out of a study of blood T cell repertoires in COVID-19. The wider study: T cells, B-cell-depleted T cells, or PBMCs provided the cDNA or gDNA that served as material.

Original methodology: For nucleated cells, counts were estimated from reference gene primer amplification. Sequencing used immunoSEQ multiplex PCR; TCRdb keeps in-frame clones, though not all of them. That table gives V, J and clone size, and the DNA gave D and trimming. The data show some 31,000 clones, more than 65% seen once. This CDR3 contains 16 residues. Trimming removed 3 bases at V and 0 bases at J, with 9 bases between. The germline V gene has CDR1 LNHDA and CDR2 SQIVND (reference sequence). In Seattle, patients joined the study during active infection and were tracked longitudinally. This TCR was recovered from a man between 65 and 80 years old with COVID-19, enrolled during active disease. The sequenced material came from peripheral blood. This chain connects TRBV19 to TRBJ2-6, with D tentatively TRBD2 (6 bases). The CDR3 DNA follows: TGTGCCAGTAGTATTTGGAGGGGCTCTGGGGCCAACGTCCTGACTTTC. Encoded protein: CASSIWRGSGANVLTF. The variable domain in full, with the rest retrieved from reference TRBV19 and TRBJ2-6, is DGGITQSPKYLFRKEGQNVTLSCEQNLNHDAMYWYRQDPGQGLRLIYYSQIVNDFQKGDIAEGYSVSREKKESFPLTVTSAQKNPTAFYLCASSIWRGSGANVLTFGAGSRLTVL.